The clone carrying this T cell receptor (beta chain) appeared a few times. These data are taken from a study of shared T cell receptors in the human thymus. The CDR3 covers 12 residues. Germline CDR1 reads GTSNPN; CDR2 reads SVGIG (reference sequence). Measured with immunoSEQ multiplex PCR; TCRdb has only the in-frame clones, and not every one. The sample yields hundreds of thousands of clones, approximately 78% seen once. These same records also appear under a second study, on human thymus T cells. That report adds: Thymus was obtained from resections taken during corrective heart surgery. V and J gene usage appeared biased in thymic and blood repertoires. Related work showed strongly overlapping thymic repertoires across unrelated individuals.

The chain combines TRBV30 with TRBJ2-2, with a tentative D call TRBD2 (6 bases). This receptor was obtained from a boy younger than two with a congenital heart defect. Sequenced sample: thymocytes. CDR3 bases: TGTGGGCGGGGCCAAAACACCGGGGAGCTGTTTTTT. This codes for CGRGQNTGELFF.